This T cell receptor (beta chain) emerged from a study of control samples from healthy donors and cancer patients. Clones were sequenced by immunoSEQ multiplex PCR, and TCRdb holds only the in-frame ones, with some missing. The profile shows 65,000 to 80,000 clones, about 90% of them singletons. The CDR3 contains 19 residues. In germline, CDR1 is SGHTA, CDR2 FQGNSA. V shed 4 bases and J 0 bases; nucleotides not matched to a gene: 7. The specimen was PBMCs. V and J are TRBV7-2 and TRBJ2-3, with 16 positions matching TRBD2. This sequence was found in a woman aged 60-75 years with head and neck cancer. The CDR3 is CASSSKGLAGGTSTDTQYF. In DNA form, the CDR3 reads TGTGCCAGCAGCTCGAAGGGACTAGCGGGAGGGACTAGCACAGATACGCAGTATTTT.